This T cell receptor (beta chain) appears in the sequencing data of a study of T cell responses to AZD1222 COVID-19 vaccine. Whole-study results and caveats: Samples come after the peak T cell response, not at day 14.

This clone came up a few times. Its specificity is unknown. Trimming removed 7 bases from V and 0 bases from J, with 19 bases in between. The CDR3 spans 17 residues. Germline lookup yields CDR1 MDHEN and CDR2 SYDVKM. This table comes from immunoSEQ multiplex PCR, and its TCRdb copy is limited to in-frame clones, with some not included. The sample includes 95,000 to 150,000 clones, approximately 86% of them seen just once. The chain couples TRBV28 to TRBJ2-1; D is perhaps TRBD2 (6 bases). Sequencing used peripheral blood, obtained on day 0 of AZD1222 vaccination. The TCR sequence derives from an adult in good health. The chain's CDR3 is CASTTSGTPSSYNEQFF. CDR3 bases: TGTGCCAGCACCACCTCCGGGACTCCTTCCTCCTACAATGAGCAGTTCTTC.